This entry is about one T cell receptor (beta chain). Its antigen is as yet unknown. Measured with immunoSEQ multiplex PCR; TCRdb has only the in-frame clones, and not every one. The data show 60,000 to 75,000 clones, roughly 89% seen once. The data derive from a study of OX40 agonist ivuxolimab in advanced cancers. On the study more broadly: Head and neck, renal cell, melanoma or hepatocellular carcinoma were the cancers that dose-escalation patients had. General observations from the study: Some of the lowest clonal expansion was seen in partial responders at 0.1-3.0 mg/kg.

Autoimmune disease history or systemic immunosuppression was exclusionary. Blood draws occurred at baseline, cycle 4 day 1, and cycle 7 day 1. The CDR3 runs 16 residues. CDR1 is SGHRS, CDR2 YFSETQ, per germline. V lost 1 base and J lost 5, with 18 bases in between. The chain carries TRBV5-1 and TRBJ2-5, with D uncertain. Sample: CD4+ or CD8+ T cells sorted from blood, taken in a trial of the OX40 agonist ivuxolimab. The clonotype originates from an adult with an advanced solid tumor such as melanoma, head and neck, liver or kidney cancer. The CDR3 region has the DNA TGCGCCAGCAGCTTGTTGGGTGTGGGGTCCGGGGAGACCCAGTACTTC. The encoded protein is CASSLLGVGSGETQYF.